The clone carrying this T cell receptor beta chain was picked up many times. Individual TCR cDNA molecules each bore their own unique molecular identifier. In TCRdb, the 5' RACE reads were re-called with MiXCR into one record per CDR3 protein. The sample holds some 55,000 distinct CDR3 sequences, roughly 6.4% seen once. These data are taken from a study of spatial heterogeneity in lung cancer. In the study overall: Alpha-chain sequences were consistently detected less often than beta-chain sequences.

Sample time point: sample taken at primary tumor resection. The CDR3 is 14 residues long. Deletions cut 4 bases from V and 5 bases from J, with 11 bases between. Germline V gene data show CDR1 as MNHEY and CDR2 as SMNVEV (reference sequence). The chain combines TRBV27 with TRBJ1-4, with D perhaps matching TRBD1 (5 bases). The sequence came from a female donor with early-stage non-small cell lung cancer. The specimen comprised PBMCs, sampled at surgery. CDR3 in amino acids: CASSWDRKNEKLFF. The CDR3 region has the DNA TGTGCCAGCAGTTGGGACCGAAAAAATGAAAAACTGTTTTTT.